This T cell receptor (beta chain) was obtained from a study of blood T cell repertoires in COVID-19 (dated by TCRdb to between 2020 and 2021). Background on the whole study: Samples from collaborators originated in the United States, Italy and Spain and spanned both the acute and convalescent phases of COVID-19. Deeply sampled blood TCRbeta repertoires from subjects exposed to, actively infected with, or recovered from COVID-19 were included in the dataset. The sample metadata nearly always contained a de-identified subject ID, COVID-19 status, age in years and sex. HLA class I and class II types, where available, came from metadata supplied by the sample provider rather than from assay-based typing. The prospective study material was composed of cDNA or gDNA derived from T cells, B-cell-depleted T cells, or PBMCs. The repertoires were released in a freely available public database intended as a resource for research on the immune response to SARS-CoV-2. Samples came from the ongoing ImmuneRACE study (first 160 participants) plus 1,254 subjects from 6 global collaborators.

Spanning cysteine to phenylalanine, the CDR3 consists of 15 amino acids. Solely the CDR3 DNA is kept, with 45 bases framed from the first base. Sequences SGHAT (CDR1) and FQNNGV (CDR2) are obtained from the germline V gene. Germline trimming: 1 base from V, 1 base from J; junction bases outside gene matches: 0. TCRbeta CDR3 regions were amplified from genomic DNA by means of the immunoSEQ Assay, a bias-controlled multiplex PCR. The study's own analysis went as follows. The number of nucleated cells in each sample was estimated by amplification of reference gene primers within the assay. To quantify the absolute abundance of each unique TCRbeta CDR3 rearrangement, sequence reads were collapsed and filtered. For each sample, productive Simpson clonality was calculated as the square root of Simpson's diversity index over productive rearrangements. TCRdb holds this immuneACCESS table with in-frame rearrangements only. Some clones are missing; in checked studies, unresolved V genes explain under half, and the rest has no known cause. V, J and clone size are those of that table, while D and trimming were read from the DNA. Present in this sample are 50,000 to 65,000 clones, 86% of which were seen just once. About 1.2% of the sample belongs to the ten largest clones.

Whole blood was collected in K2EDTA tubes by collaborating institutions according to the institutions' own protocols. Collaborator samples were shipped for TCRbeta analysis as frozen whole blood, isolated PBMCs, or DNA extracted from either sample type. As to this clone: What this receptor recognizes is not known. No base-level quality is on record; no much larger clone is a single base apart.

Results and caveats for the whole study, not just this receptor: The quantity of clinical and demographic metadata differed by source and by participant and was supplied without curation.

Sequencing was done on a sample of peripheral blood. The chain is assembled from TRBV11-2 and TRBJ2-3; 9 middle bases align to TRBD2. This receptor was taken from a man between 35 and 55 years old with acute or convalescent COVID-19. Here is the DNA: TGTGCCAGCAGCTTAGCTAGCGGGGGCACAGATACGCAGTATTTT. Its protein is CASSLASGGTDTQYF.